This paragraph covers one T cell receptor beta chain sequence. What it recognizes is unknown. An end of the junction does not agree with germline; a read error may underlie this. As it was prepared, the TCRbeta library received unique molecular identifiers. TCRdb reanalysed the PCR reads using MiXCR and keeps one entry per CDR3 protein. The data contain some 220,000 distinct CDR3 sequences, roughly 11% of them singletons. This record belongs to a study of T-cell reconstitution after alpha-beta-depleted transplantation in children. General observations from the study: One year post-transplant, T-cell counts and diversity were largely derived from T cells produced anew. There were reportedly several hundred expanded graft clones from which alpha-beta T cells came about two months after transplant.

This CDR3 has 15 amino acids. In germline, CDR1 is SQVTM, CDR2 ANQGSEA. The rearrangement links TRBV29-1 to TRBJ2-1, with TRBD1 matching 7 bases. This TCR came from a child less than two years old with acute myeloid leukemia, due to receive a stem cell transplant. The sample was PBMCs, taken before TCRalphabeta/CD19-depleted stem cell transplant. The CDR3: CSVGMWIGGYNEEFF. The CDR3 DNA reads as TGTAGCGTTGGTATGTGGATAGGGGGCTACAATGAGGAGTTCTTC.